This TCR beta chain is drawn from a study of cytomegalovirus exposure and HLA in healthy donors. Study-wide background: Earlier, 180 million or so T cells were analyzed, and fewer than 120 million unique TCR beta sequences were found among them.

This PCR relied on a set of 60 Vbeta primers and 13 Jbeta primers. The method was immunoSEQ multiplex PCR; TCRdb's version includes in-frame clones alone and lacks a portion of them. The table includes some 200,000 clones, around 64% detected once. Unmatched junction bases numbered 10, after V lost 10 bases and J lost 4 bases. Germline assignment: CDR1 SNHLY and CDR2 FYNNEI. The CDR3 sequence is 14 residues long. This chain uses TRBV2 with TRBJ1-3; 7 bases match TRBD1. The source is a man in his forties or fifties in good health and CMV-seropositive. Sequences were obtained from PBMCs. The CDR3 sequence: CAIRQGSSGNTIYF. As DNA, the CDR3 is TGTGCCATCAGACAGGGATCGTCGGGAAACACCATATATTTT.